This T cell receptor (beta chain) was identified during a study of shared clonotypes between healthy human individuals. TCRdb's copy holds only in-frame clones and misses some; the assay was immunoSEQ multiplex PCR. The profile shows about 1.5 million clones, 96% of them singletons. Between the trimmed V and J ends, which lost 0 bases and 0 bases, there was a span of 8 bases. Germline lookup yields CDR1 MNHEY and CDR2 SMNVEV (reference sequence). CDR3 length: 16 residues. This TCR was sampled from a man aged 30-40 years in good health. The sample taken for sequencing was naive CD4+ T cells sorted from blood. The subset is: CD45RA+ positively selected. This chain links TRBV27 with TRBJ2-2; weak D call: TRBD2 (6 bases). The CDR3 reads CASSLSGGANTGELFF. CDR3 DNA: TGTGCCAGCAGTTTATCGGGAGGTGCGAACACCGGGGAGCTGTTTTTT.